This is a list of T cell receptor beta chains from one sample in a study of blood T cell repertoires in COVID-19. This table comes from immunoSEQ multiplex PCR, and its TCRdb copy is limited to in-frame clones, with some not included. The sample shows about 43,000 clones, approximately 90% of them seen only once. The specimen sequenced was peripheral blood. The receptors derive from a woman of 80 years or more with active COVID-19. Both conserved end residues are part of each CDR3. The D gene is left open where the match is weak. Size is stated for part of the rows, as once, few or many counts, or as a class when the clone is expanded.

D gene: TRBD2
clone size: -
V gene: TRBV6-1
J gene: TRBJ2-5
CDR3 protein: CASSEPGGPYETQYF
CDR3 DNA: TGTGCCAGCAGTGAACCGGGGGGGCCGTATGAGACCCAGTACTTC

D gene: TRBD2
clone size: -
V gene: TRBV5-5
J gene: TRBJ2-5
CDR3 protein: CASSLTLLAASVYF
CDR3 DNA: TGTGCCAGCAGCCTGACCCTCCTAGCGGCCTCTGTCTACTTC

D gene: TRBD1
clone size: -
V gene: TRBV10-1
J gene: TRBJ2-2
CDR3 protein: CASRQGMDTGELFF
CDR3 DNA: TGCGCCAGCCGACAGGGTATGGACACCGGGGAGCTGTTTTTT

D gene: -
clone size: -
V gene: TRBV7-2
J gene: TRBJ1-4
CDR3 protein: CASSSSRGGEKLFF
CDR3 DNA: TGTGCCAGCAGCTCGAGCAGGGGCGGTGAAAAACTGTTTTTT

D gene: TRBD2
clone size: -
V gene: TRBV10-3
J gene: TRBJ2-3
CDR3 protein: CAISESSGGAGKDTQYF
CDR3 DNA: TGTGCCATCAGTGAGTCGAGCGGGGGGGCCGGTAAAGATACGCAGTATTTT

D gene: -
clone size: -
V gene: TRBV5-4
J gene: TRBJ2-2
CDR3 protein: CASSRGGVNTGELFF
CDR3 DNA: TGTGCCAGCAGCCGAGGAGGCGTAAACACCGGGGAGCTGTTTTTT

D gene: TRBD1
clone size: -
V gene: TRBV6-2/TRBV6-3
J gene: TRBJ1-2
CDR3 protein: CASSYDRGDGYTF
CDR3 DNA: TGTGCCAGCAGTTACGACAGGGGGGATGGCTACACCTTC

D gene: -
clone size: -
V gene: TRBV9
J gene: TRBJ2-1
CDR3 protein: CASSADSYNEQFF
CDR3 DNA: TGTGCCAGCAGCGCGGACAGCTACAATGAGCAGTTCTTC

D gene: -
clone size: -
V gene: TRBV4-3
J gene: TRBJ1-2
CDR3 protein: CASSQGQDPWGYTF
CDR3 DNA: TGCGCCAGCAGCCAAGGACAGGATCCTTGGGGCTACACCTTC

D gene: -
clone size: -
V gene: TRBV12-1
J gene: TRBJ2-3
CDR3 protein: CASRAYATGGSTDTQYF
CDR3 DNA: TGTGCCAGCCGAGCCTACGCCACAGGGGGCTCCACAGATACGCAGTATTTT

D gene: -
clone size: -
V gene: TRBV24-1
J gene: TRBJ2-1
CDR3 protein: CATSDSGGGKQFF
CDR3 DNA: TGTGCCACCAGTGATTCCGGAGGTGGGAAGCAGTTCTTC

D gene: TRBD1
clone size: -
V gene: TRBV30
J gene: TRBJ1-4
CDR3 protein: CAWKARQGDMFF
CDR3 DNA: TGTGCCTGGAAAGCCCGACAGGGTGACATGTTTTTT

D gene: TRBD1
clone size: -
V gene: TRBV27
J gene: TRBJ1-2
CDR3 protein: CASSFDYRGASYGYTF
CDR3 DNA: TGTGCCAGCAGTTTCGACTACAGGGGGGCGAGCTATGGCTACACCTTC

D gene: TRBD1
clone size: once
V gene: TRBV19
J gene: TRBJ1-2
CDR3 protein: CASSSQGAAYGYTF
CDR3 DNA: TGTGCCAGTAGTAGCCAGGGGGCGGCCTATGGCTACACCTTC

D gene: TRBD1
clone size: once
V gene: TRBV4-2
J gene: TRBJ2-2
CDR3 protein: CASSQVGVRGHQVGELFF
CDR3 DNA: TGTGCCAGCAGCCAAGTGGGGGTCAGGGGGCATCAAGTCGGGGAGCTGTTTTTT

D gene: -
clone size: few
V gene: TRBV19
J gene: TRBJ1-2
CDR3 protein: CASRDRHGYTF
CDR3 DNA: TGTGCCAGTCGGGATCGGCATGGCTACACCTTC

D gene: TRBD2
clone size: -
V gene: TRBV5-1
J gene: TRBJ2-5
CDR3 protein: CASSLGGGGETQYF
CDR3 DNA: TGCGCCAGCAGCTTGGGCGGGGGAGGGGAGACCCAGTACTTC

D gene: -
clone size: -
V gene: TRBV4-3
J gene: TRBJ1-2
CDR3 protein: CASSQEKASGVGYTF
CDR3 DNA: TGCGCCAGCAGCCAAGAGAAAGCTTCGGGGGTTGGCTACACCTTC

D gene: -
clone size: -
V gene: TRBV9
J gene: TRBJ2-3
CDR3 protein: CASSVEFGLSVTDTQYF
CDR3 DNA: TGTGCCAGCAGCGTAGAATTCGGACTCTCAGTCACAGATACGCAGTATTTT

D gene: -
clone size: -
V gene: TRBV7-9
J gene: TRBJ1-5
CDR3 protein: CASSHTTPGQPQHF
CDR3 DNA: TGTGCCAGCAGCCACACTACGCCGGGGCAGCCCCAGCATTTT

D gene: -
clone size: -
V gene: TRBV2
J gene: TRBJ2-2
CDR3 protein: CASMSTGELFF
CDR3 DNA: TGTGCCAGCATGAGCACCGGGGAGCTGTTTTTT

D gene: TRBD1
clone size: -
V gene: TRBV28
J gene: TRBJ1-2
CDR3 protein: CASSLSDRGTTYGYTF
CDR3 DNA: TGTGCCAGCAGTTTATCGGACAGGGGGACAACCTATGGCTACACCTTC

D gene: TRBD2
clone size: -
V gene: TRBV19
J gene: TRBJ2-1
CDR3 protein: CASSVVSGGQYNEQFF
CDR3 DNA: TGTGCCAGTAGTGTCGTTAGCGGGGGACAATACAATGAGCAGTTCTTC

D gene: TRBD2
clone size: -
V gene: TRBV23-1
J gene: TRBJ2-5
CDR3 protein: CASPAEGGETQYF
CDR3 DNA: TGCGCCAGCCCGGCGGAGGGAGGGGAGACCCAGTACTTC

D gene: -
clone size: -
V gene: TRBV28
J gene: TRBJ1-2
CDR3 protein: CASSPRTVRAYGYTF
CDR3 DNA: TGTGCCAGCAGTCCGAGGACAGTCCGGGCCTATGGCTACACCTTC

D gene: TRBD1
clone size: -
V gene: TRBV6-2/TRBV6-3
J gene: TRBJ1-6
CDR3 protein: CASSTRTGGLGSPLHF
CDR3 DNA: TGTGCCAGCAGTACCCGGACAGGGGGCTTAGGTTCACCCCTCCACTTT

D gene: TRBD2
clone size: -
V gene: TRBV6-5
J gene: TRBJ2-2
CDR3 protein: CASSRAGATGELFF
CDR3 DNA: TGTGCCAGCAGTCGAGCGGGGGCCACCGGGGAGCTGTTTTTT

D gene: TRBD1
clone size: -
V gene: TRBV5-5
J gene: TRBJ1-1
CDR3 protein: CASKTGVVATEAFF
CDR3 DNA: TGTGCCAGCAAAACAGGGGTCGTAGCCACTGAAGCTTTCTTT

D gene: -
clone size: -
V gene: TRBV14
J gene: TRBJ1-1
CDR3 protein: CASSQNRGTEAFF
CDR3 DNA: TGTGCCAGCAGCCAAAATCGGGGAACTGAAGCTTTCTTT

D gene: -
clone size: -
V gene: TRBV4-2
J gene: TRBJ1-1
CDR3 protein: CASSQVSAQDYLNTEAFF
CDR3 DNA: TGTGCCAGCAGCCAAGTGTCGGCGCAGGACTACCTGAACACTGAAGCTTTCTTT

D gene: -
clone size: -
V gene: TRBV4-2
J gene: TRBJ1-4
CDR3 protein: CASSQVGGVGGEKLFF
CDR3 DNA: TGTGCCAGCAGCCAAGTTGGGGGGGTAGGAGGTGAAAAACTGTTTTTT

D gene: TRBD1
clone size: -
V gene: TRBV9
J gene: TRBJ1-5
CDR3 protein: CASDRTGTNQPQHF
CDR3 DNA: TGTGCCAGCGACCGGACAGGGACCAATCAGCCCCAGCATTTT

D gene: TRBD1
clone size: -
V gene: TRBV27
J gene: TRBJ1-3
CDR3 protein: CASRGTGRLGNTIYF
CDR3 DNA: TGTGCCAGCAGGGGGACAGGGAGACTTGGAAACACCATATATTTT

D gene: TRBD1
clone size: -
V gene: TRBV7-6
J gene: TRBJ1-1
CDR3 protein: CASSMTGTGSTEAFF
CDR3 DNA: TGTGCCAGCAGCATGACCGGGACAGGGTCCACTGAAGCTTTCTTT

D gene: -
clone size: -
V gene: TRBV2
J gene: TRBJ1-1
CDR3 protein: CASSRQGLNTEAFF
CDR3 DNA: TGTGCCAGTTCCCGGCAGGGATTGAACACTGAAGCTTTCTTT

D gene: -
clone size: -
V gene: TRBV24-1
J gene: TRBJ2-5
CDR3 protein: CATSDASGGRETQYF
CDR3 DNA: TGTGCCACCAGTGATGCTTCGGGGGGCCGGGAGACCCAGTACTTC

D gene: TRBD2
clone size: -
V gene: TRBV7-2
J gene: TRBJ2-7
CDR3 protein: CASSLAGGGGESAEQYF
CDR3 DNA: TGTGCCAGCAGCTTAGCGGGCGGGGGGGGAGAGTCTGCCGAGCAGTACTTC

D gene: TRBD2
clone size: once
V gene: TRBV30
J gene: TRBJ2-6
CDR3 protein: CAWSNGGSGANVLTF
CDR3 DNA: TGTGCCTGGAGTAACGGGGGGTCTGGGGCCAACGTCCTGACTTTC

D gene: -
clone size: -
V gene: TRBV4-3
J gene: TRBJ2-1
CDR3 protein: CASSQFYMSGYNEQFF
CDR3 DNA: TGCGCCAGCAGCCAATTTTACATGTCGGGATACAATGAGCAGTTCTTC

D gene: -
clone size: -
V gene: TRBV7-2
J gene: TRBJ2-7
CDR3 protein: CASSSPGGEQYF
CDR3 DNA: TGTGCCAGCAGCTCCCCAGGGGGGGAGCAGTACTTC

D gene: TRBD1
clone size: once
V gene: TRBV6-6
J gene: TRBJ1-2
CDR3 protein: CASSYRGQNHGYTF
CDR3 DNA: TGTGCCAGCAGTTACAGGGGACAGAACCATGGCTACACCTTC

D gene: -
clone size: -
V gene: TRBV28
J gene: TRBJ1-5
CDR3 protein: CASSYWGGNQPQHF
CDR3 DNA: TGTGCCAGCAGTTACTGGGGAGGCAATCAGCCCCAGCATTTT

D gene: TRBD1
clone size: -
V gene: TRBV12-3/TRBV12-4
J gene: TRBJ1-1
CDR3 protein: CASSHMDRVRVF
CDR3 DNA: TGTGCCAGCAGTCACATGGACAGGGTACGGGTCTTT

D gene: -
clone size: -
V gene: TRBV11-3
J gene: TRBJ2-1
CDR3 protein: CASSLGGWDNEQFF
CDR3 DNA: TGTGCCAGCAGCTTAGGAGGTTGGGACAATGAGCAGTTCTTC

D gene: TRBD2
clone size: -
V gene: TRBV3-1/TRBV3-2
J gene: TRBJ2-5
CDR3 protein: CASRASGGAEETQYF
CDR3 DNA: TGTGCCAGCAGAGCTAGCGGGGGGGCCGAGGAGACCCAGTACTTC

D gene: -
clone size: -
V gene: TRBV19
J gene: TRBJ2-2
CDR3 protein: CASSITGLVSGELFF
CDR3 DNA: TGTGCCAGTAGTATCACAGGTTTGGTATCCGGGGAGCTGTTTTTT

D gene: -
clone size: -
V gene: TRBV3-1/TRBV3-2
J gene: TRBJ1-1
CDR3 protein: CASSLRGPGGTEAFF
CDR3 DNA: TGTGCCAGCAGCCTTCGGGGTCCAGGAGGGACTGAAGCTTTCTTT

D gene: TRBD2
clone size: -
V gene: TRBV9
J gene: TRBJ2-7
CDR3 protein: CASSVGRGTYYEQYF
CDR3 DNA: TGTGCCAGCAGCGTAGGGCGGGGGACCTACTACGAGCAGTACTTC

D gene: -
clone size: -
V gene: TRBV10-3
J gene: TRBJ1-2
CDR3 protein: CAISESGGSSYGYTF
CDR3 DNA: TGTGCCATCAGTGAGTCGGGGGGTAGTAGCTATGGCTACACCTTC

D gene: TRBD1
clone size: -
V gene: TRBV5-5
J gene: TRBJ2-1
CDR3 protein: CASSPGTGAAYNEQFF
CDR3 DNA: TGTGCCAGCAGCCCCGGGACAGGGGCCGCCTACAATGAGCAGTTCTTC

D gene: TRBD1
clone size: -
V gene: TRBV3-1/TRBV3-2
J gene: TRBJ2-3
CDR3 protein: CASSQEQGATDTQYF
CDR3 DNA: TGTGCCAGCAGCCAAGAGCAGGGGGCAACAGATACGCAGTATTTT

D gene: -
clone size: -
V gene: TRBV7-2
J gene: TRBJ1-5
CDR3 protein: CASSLRESNQPQHF
CDR3 DNA: TGTGCCAGCAGCTTGAGGGAAAGCAATCAGCCCCAGCATTTT